A single sample gave rise to the 18 T cell receptor beta chains below, sequenced in a study of CD4 and CD8 cells across lung adenocarcinoma regions. A single record per CDR3 protein comes from TCRdb applying MiXCR to the PCR reads. The profile shows 15,000 to 20,000 distinct CDR3 sequences, around 50% of them singletons. What was sequenced was CD8+ T cells from the margin of a lung tumor. All receptors derive from a male donor with lung adenocarcinoma. The CD4 and CD8 labels of this study may be unreliable.

The table lists this clonotype with many counts. The genes are TRBV27 and TRBJ2-4; D not resolved. The CDR3 loop spans 14 amino acids. The germline gives CDR1 MNHEY, CDR2 SMNVEV (reference sequence). V dropped 3 bases and J dropped 0 bases, with 6 bases sitting between them. The CDR3 loop reads CASSFGLAKNIQYF. The CDR3 DNA reads TGTGCCAGCAGTTTCGGGTTAGCCAAAAACATTCAGTACTTC.

The V gene is TRBV6-5, the J gene TRBJ1-1, with 8 bases aligning to TRBD1. The J segment lost 2 bases and the V segment lost 7 bases, leaving 6 bases of the junction unmatched. There are 14 residues in the CDR3. CDR1 MNHEY and CDR2 SVGAGI come from the germline V gene. CDR3 protein: CASKLPGGNTEAFF. The CDR3 nucleotides are TGTGCCAGCAAGTTACCAGGGGGCAACACTGAAGCTTTCTTT.

J is TRBJ2-4 and V is TRBV6-1; TRBD2 agrees at 13 bases. TRBJ2-3 matches the DNA end more closely, so the J call is doubtful. The CDR3 runs to 14 residues. CDR1 and CDR2 (germline): MNHNS, SASEGT. CDR3 sequence reads: CASRLAGGQDIQYF. CDR3 DNA sequence: TGTGCCAGCAGACTAGCGGGAGGGCAAGACATTCAGTATTTT.

The genes are TRBV5-4 and TRBJ2-3; D uncertain. The CDR3 consists of 14 residues. V lost 9 bases and J 2 bases, leaving 16 bases between the germline ends. Per germline, CDR1 SGHNT and CDR2 YYREEE (reference sequence). Written as DNA, the CDR3 is TGTGCCAAAGGCGGCAACCTCTTCACAGATACGCAGTATTTT. This sequence encodes CAKGGNLFTDTQYF.

J is TRBJ1-1 and V is TRBV6-4; D ambiguous. CDR3 length equals 14 residues. Trimming left V 6 bases short and J 1 base short, with 12 bases between. Germline V lookup: CDR1 MRHNA, CDR2 SNTAGT. CDR3 in DNA: TGTGCCAGCAGCTCGAGTCCGGGGAACACTGAAGCTTTCTTT. This gives the protein CASSSSPGNTEAFF.

This clonotype is classed as medium-sized. The chain uses TRBV27 and TRBJ2-3; D is unclear. This CDR3 spans 11 amino acids. The germline V gene has CDR1 MNHEY and CDR2 SMNVEV (reference sequence). V was trimmed by 4 bases and J by 2 bases, leaving 1 base between them. The chain's CDR3 is CASSSTDTQYF. CDR3 nucleotide sequence: TGTGCCAGCAGTTCCACAGATACGCAGTATTTT.

This clonotype ranks as medium-sized (0.01 to 0.1%). This chain links TRBV6-1 with TRBJ2-3; D unresolved. The V end lost 7 bases, the J end lost 4 bases, and 6 bases lay between the germline ends. The CDR3 covers 11 residues. Germline CDR1 MNHNS, CDR2 SASEGT. The CDR3 DNA reads as TGTGCCAGCACCTTAGCAGATACGCAGTATTTT. As protein: CASTLADTQYF.

This clonotype was seen only once. This chain links TRBV18 with TRBJ2-5; no firm D call. The J call is doubtful: the DNA matches TRBJ2-7 better. The CDR3 totals 13 residues. The germline gives CDR1 KGHSH, CDR2 LQKENI. The CDR3 coding sequence is TGTGCCAGCTCACCACCGGTTACCTACGAGCAGTACTTC. It specifies CASSPPVTYEQYF.

As to this clonotype: Germline is not matched at one junction end, which may reflect a read error. The chain uses TRBV10-2 and TRBJ2-4; the D gene is possibly TRBD2 (5 bases). Germline V CDR1 and CDR2: WSHSY, SAAADI. The CDR3 length is 13 residues. CDR3 sequence (DNA): TGCGCCAGGGGGATTTCTAGCAAAGACATTCAGTACTTC. It specifies CARGISSKDIQYF.

This clonotype was found once. The genes are TRBV27 and TRBJ2-2, with 8 positions matching TRBD1. Judging by the DNA end, TRBJ2-3 fits better; the J call may be wrong. The CDR3 contains 12 residues. Germline CDR1 reads MNHEY; CDR2 reads SMNVEV (reference sequence). The CDR3 DNA is TGTGCCAGCCAGGGGGCCACCGAGGAGCAGTATTTT. Protein product: CASQGATEEQYF.

This clonotype was seen a handful of times. This chain connects TRBV6-1 to TRBJ1-2, with D tentatively TRBD1 (6 bases). Germline CDR1 reads MNHNS; CDR2 reads SASEGT. V was clipped by 2 bases and J by 14 bases, with 18 bases between them. The length of the CDR3 is 13 residues. CDR3 bases: TGTGCCAGCAGTGAATATGGGTATGGGACAATGACCTTC. It encodes CASSEYGYGTMTF.

This clonotype has ten or more counts. The chain combines TRBV6-1 with TRBJ2-1, with TRBD2 matching over 10 bases. Near its end, the DNA agrees better with TRBJ2-7, so the J call may be wrong. This CDR3 is 18 amino acids long. Germline CDR1 is MNHNS and CDR2 is SASEGT. Written as DNA, the CDR3 is TGTGCCAGTGGGGGGAGGGGGCAAAGTAGCGGGGGGACCTACGAGCAGTACTTC. The encoded protein is CASGGRGQSSGGTYEQYF.

J is TRBJ1-1 and V is TRBV10-3, with a weak D call TRBD1 (5 bases). The CDR3 runs 14 residues. The V end was cut by 0 bases, the J end by 1 base, with 6 bases between. From germline, CDR1 is ENHRY and CDR2 SYGVKD. The CDR3 DNA is TGTGCCATCAGTGAGTCGGGGCCGAACACTGAAGCTTTCTTT. It specifies CAISESGPNTEAFF.

The rearrangement joins TRBV10-1 to TRBJ2-5, with 8 positions matching TRBD1. Germline CDR1 is WNHNN and CDR2 is SYGVQD (reference sequence). The CDR3 consists of 13 residues. J gave up 11 bases and V 5 bases, and 10 bases lay outside the gene matches. CDR3 in DNA: TGCGCCAGCAGTTCCGGACAGGGAGAAGAGCAGTACTTC. Translating gives CASSSGQGEEQYF.

The chain links TRBV6-1 to TRBJ2-5; 7 bases fit TRBD1. J was trimmed by 5 bases and V by 3 bases; bases with no gene match: 6. Germline V gives CDR1 MNHNS, CDR2 SASEGT. This CDR3 is built from 14 residues. The CDR3 sequence: CASSELTGKETQYF. CDR3 coding DNA: TGTGCCAGCAGTGAGTTGACAGGGAAGGAGACCCAGTACTTC.

J is TRBJ2-1 and V is TRBV10-3; D remains ambiguous. The germline V gene encodes CDR1 ENHRY and CDR2 SYGVKD. This CDR3 is built from 12 residues. Between the trimmed V and J ends, which lost 11 bases and 11 bases, there was a span of 19 bases. CDR3 region: CAQALGRDKQFF. CDR3 nucleotide sequence: TGTGCCCAGGCACTGGGCAGAGATAAGCAGTTCTTC.

This chain joins TRBV6-1 and TRBJ2-1; D remains ambiguous. V lost 6 bases and J 0 bases, leaving 18 bases between the germline ends. Germline V gene lookup returns CDR1 MNHNS and CDR2 SASEGT. This CDR3 contains 17 residues. CDR3 DNA sequence: TGTGCCAGCAGCCGAGCCCGGTTCCCCGGCTCCTACAATGAGCAGTTCTTC. Translating gives CASSRARFPGSYNEQFF.

V gene TRBV5-1 combines with J gene TRBJ2-5, with a possible D match to TRBD1 (6 bases). With 0 bases removed from V and 5 bases from J, the gap between germline ends came to 14 bases. CDR1 SGHRS and CDR2 YFSETQ come from the germline V gene. The CDR3 has 15 residues. This chain's CDR3 is CASSLGYRELETQYF. The CDR3 DNA reads TGCGCCAGCAGCTTGGGATACAGGGAATTGGAGACCCAGTACTTC.